The subject of this entry is one T cell receptor beta chain. The antigen it recognizes is unknown. The record has no base qualities; no much larger clone is one base away. According to the study, the label for this sample's treatment or condition signals: oral pan-JAK inhibitor, 5-10 mg twice daily. Lesional scalp punch biopsies and peripheral blood were collected from alopecia areata patients. PBMCs were isolated by density centrifugation and stained for CD3, CD4 and CD8, after which CD4+ and CD8+ T cells were sorted on a FACSAria. Library method: the immunoSEQ multiplex PCR assay. RNA was extracted from all samples and reverse transcribed into cDNA, which served as template for TCR sequencing. First-strand cDNA was synthesized using SuperScript III with a 2:1 mix of oligo-dT and random hexamers. A synthetic immune receptor repertoire was used to gauge amplification bias, and whatever bias remained was removed computationally. In the original analysis: After raw reads were preprocessed to remove errors, the CDR3 was defined following IMGT conventions as running from the conserved cysteine to phenylalanine. Clonality was computed by normalizing Shannon entropy by log2 of the number of productive unique TCRs and subtracting the result from 1. CD4 or CD8 identity of scalp clones was inferred by cross-referencing scalp TCRbeta sequences with sorted blood CD4 and CD8 repertoires. This immuneACCESS table, as held by TCRdb, lists in-frame sequences with V and J called but not all clones. Of the missing ones, under half trace to an unresolved V gene in checked studies; the others have no known cause. V and J calls and clone size are given by that table; D and trimming were obtained from the DNA. This sample is represented by 150,000 to 200,000 clones; roughly 60% of them were singletons. Around 16% of the sample comes from the top ten.

Trimming accounts for 5 bases at V and 5 bases at J, while the number of junction bases matched to no gene is 7. The germline V gene encodes CDR1 GTSNPN and CDR2 SVGIG (reference sequence). Reading from cysteine to phenylalanine, the CDR3 counts 15 amino acids. Only the CDR3 part of the read is kept: 45 bases, read in frame from the first base. This sample stems from a study of CD8+ T cells in alopecia areata (dated by TCRdb to 2016 to 2019). Regarding the study in general: Treated patients were enrolled in an open-label pilot trial of oral tofacitinib, 5 to 10 mg twice daily, for moderate-to-severe alopecia areata. Biopsies were taken from tofacitinib-treated patients at baseline and again at 4 and 24 weeks into treatment, and several of those patients also had a later scalp biopsy. Patients stayed on tofacitinib for 6 to 18 months and then had 6 months of follow-up off drug so that delayed response and recurrence could be assessed. Clonality in the scalp was compared among normal scalp (n=4), patchy alopecia areata scalp (n=8), and alopecia totalis/universalis scalp (n=8). To study T cell clonal expansion in alopecia areata, the researchers applied high-throughput TCRbeta sequencing to both the C3H/HeJ mouse model and human patients. RNA came from the PAXgene miRNA kit for fixed scalp, the miRNeasy kit for PBMCs, and the RNeasy kit for mouse skin. immunoSEQ multiplex PCR using 35 Vbeta forward primers and 13 Jbeta reverse primers was used to amplify TCRbeta CDR3 regions. For the treated patients, the SALT score, which quantifies what percentage of scalp surface area is affected, served as the measure of disease severity. Scalp tissue and sorted CD4+ and CD8+ peripheral blood T cells from patchy and totalis/universalis alopecia areata patients and from healthy controls were covered by human TCRbeta sequencing. Overall study results and their limits: Many expanded lesional clones were found to persist in scalp and blood during tofacitinib treatment, and relapse after treatment cessation may be partly explained by this persistence. The treated cohort was small, with a single nonresponder, so links between baseline CD8+ expansion and response need larger studies. With tofacitinib, both scalp clonality and the number of expanded CD8+ clones among the top 100 scalp clones went down significantly. TCR sequences shared between patients were less clear than in mice, possibly partly because of HLA diversity in the patient population. Unlike mouse skin, which is dominated by gammadelta T cells, normal human skin has resident alphabeta T cells that are also sequenced, and this complicates analysis of the scalp TCR repertoire. Higher clonality and more expanded CD8+ clones were observed in lesional scalp than in normal scalp, particularly in alopecia totalis/universalis, a finding suggestive of antigenic drive.

The sample was CD4+ T cells sorted from blood, taken at approximately week 61, from a patient treated with tofacitinib. The V gene is TRBV30 and the J gene is TRBJ2-5; 14 bases in the middle match TRBD2. This clonotype was obtained from a human donor with alopecia areata. The DNA sequence follows: TGTGCCTGGGGGACTAGCGGGGGCCTCCGGGAGACCCAGTACTTC. This codes for CAWGTSGGLRETQYF.